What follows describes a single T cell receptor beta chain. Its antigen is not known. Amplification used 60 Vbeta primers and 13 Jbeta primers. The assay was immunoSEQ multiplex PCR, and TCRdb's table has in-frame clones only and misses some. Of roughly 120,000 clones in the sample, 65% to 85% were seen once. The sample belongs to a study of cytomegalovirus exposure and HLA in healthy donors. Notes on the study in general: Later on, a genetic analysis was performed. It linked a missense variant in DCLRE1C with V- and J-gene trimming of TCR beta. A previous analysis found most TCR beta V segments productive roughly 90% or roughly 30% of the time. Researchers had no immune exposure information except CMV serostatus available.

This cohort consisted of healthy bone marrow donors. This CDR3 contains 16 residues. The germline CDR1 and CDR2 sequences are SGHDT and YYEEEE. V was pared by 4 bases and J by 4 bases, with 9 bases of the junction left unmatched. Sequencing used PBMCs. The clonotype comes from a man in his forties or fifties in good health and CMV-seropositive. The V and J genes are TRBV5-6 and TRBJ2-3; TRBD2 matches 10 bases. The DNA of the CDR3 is TGTGCCAGCAGCAATGTTTTCCTAGCGGGGGCAGATACGCAGTATTTT. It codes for CASSNVFLAGADTQYF.